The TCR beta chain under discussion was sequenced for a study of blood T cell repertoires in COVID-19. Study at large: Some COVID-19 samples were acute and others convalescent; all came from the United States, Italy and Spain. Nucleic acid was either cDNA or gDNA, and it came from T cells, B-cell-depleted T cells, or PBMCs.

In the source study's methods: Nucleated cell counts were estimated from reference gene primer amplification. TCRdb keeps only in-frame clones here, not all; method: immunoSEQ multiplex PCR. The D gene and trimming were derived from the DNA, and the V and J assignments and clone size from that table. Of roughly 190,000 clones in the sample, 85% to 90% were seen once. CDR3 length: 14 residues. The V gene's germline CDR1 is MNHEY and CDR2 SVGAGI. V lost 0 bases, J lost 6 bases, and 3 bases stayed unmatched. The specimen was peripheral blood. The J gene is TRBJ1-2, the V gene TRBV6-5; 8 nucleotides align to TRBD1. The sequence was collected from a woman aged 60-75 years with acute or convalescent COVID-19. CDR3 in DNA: TGTGCCAGCAGTTACTCAGCAGGGGGCAATGGCTACACCTTC. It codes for CASSYSAGGNGYTF.